The present TCR beta chain was sequenced within a study of blood T cells in healthy people across ages. In germline, CDR1 is DFQATT, CDR2 SNEGSKA (reference sequence). The length of the CDR3 is 15 residues. With 3 bases removed from V and 1 base from J, the gap between germline ends came to 15 bases. Next came a second PCR, run for 7 to 11 cycles, which used a sample-barcoded 5' primer along with a J-beta primer mix. Per sample, CDR3-containing paired-end reads numbered at least 3 million. TCRdb fed the 5' RACE reads into MiXCR, producing one record per CDR3 protein. The sample lists 1,800,000 or so distinct CDR3 sequences, approximately 39% seen once, with about 23% in the top ten.

This clonotype originated in a human donor in good health. The sequencing input was blood. The chain has TRBV20-1 and TRBJ1-1, with a weak D call TRBD1 (5 bases). The DNA of the CDR3 is TGCAGTGCTAGGCGCTCGGACAAGCCGAACACTGAAGCTTTCTTT. Protein product: CSARRSDKPNTEAFF.